This T cell receptor (beta chain) is from a study of T cell responses to AZD1222 COVID-19 vaccine. Concerning this clone: The antigen is unknown.

TCRdb's copy holds only in-frame clones and misses some; the assay was immunoSEQ multiplex PCR. The table shows 100,000 to 150,000 clones, with 85% to 90% occurring only once. Regarding the study as a whole: Spike-wide coverage was observed for vaccine-associated CD4 TCRs, with dominant responses at 160-218 and 743-854. There were mostly white British donors and more females than males, and clonal diversity was possibly underestimated. Two doses of AZD1222 preceded a rise in Spike-specific TCR breadth and depth.

Specimen: peripheral blood, collected on day 0 of AZD1222 vaccination. The receptor was isolated from an adult in good health.

This CDR3 is CASSPRQRSNVLTF. CDR3 DNA sequence: TGTGCCAGTAGTCCGAGACAACGAAGCAACGTCCTGACTTTC. The chain is built from TRBV19 and TRBJ2-6; D unclear. Germline-derived CDR1 and CDR2 are LNHDA and SQIVND (reference sequence). Trimming shortened V by 5 bases and J by 9 bases, and 14 bases separated the two germline ends. This CDR3 region has 14 residues.